Each of the 27 T cell receptor beta chains below was sequenced from the same sample in a study of blood T cells in healthy people across ages. Primers used in a second PCR of roughly 6 to 12 cycles were a sample-barcoded 5' primer and a J-beta primer mix. TCRdb passed the 5' RACE reads through MiXCR, listing each CDR3 protein once. The sample consists of roughly 1.6 million distinct CDR3 sequences, 34% of them appearing once. The sample comprised blood. These receptors came from a woman in her twenties or thirties in good health.

This clonotype was seen a handful of times. The rearrangement joins TRBV18 to TRBJ2-7; D remains ambiguous. CDR1 and CDR2 (germline): KGHSH, LQKENI. Trimming left V 3 bases short and J 5 bases short, with 14 bases between. The CDR3 totals 14 residues. Here the CDR3 reads CASSPPGLPHEQYF. The CDR3 DNA sequence: TGTGCCAGCTCACCGCCGGGCCTCCCCCACGAGCAGTACTTC.

This clonotype has more than one count but fewer than ten. The V call is TRBV5-1, the J call TRBJ2-1; D perhaps matches TRBD2 (7 bases). Per the germline V gene, CDR1 is SGHRS and CDR2 is YFSETQ. Trimming stripped 4 bases from V and 8 bases from J, with 16 bases between. The CDR3 has 14 amino acids. The CDR3 sequence: CASSVEGGGHEQFF. CDR3 sequence (DNA): TGCGCCAGCAGCGTAGAGGGGGGAGGGCATGAGCAGTTCTTC.

V is TRBV10-2 and J is TRBJ1-1; 7 nucleotides align to TRBD1. The trim removed 7 bases at V and 0 bases at J, leaving 14 bases unmatched. The CDR3 loop spans 17 amino acids. CDR1 and CDR2 from the germline V gene are WSHSY and SAAADI. The CDR3 DNA sequence: TGCGCCAGCAAAGCAGAGGGGGCGTTTGGTATGAACACTGAAGCTTTCTTT. Encoded protein: CASKAEGAFGMNTEAFF.

This clonotype was seen more than once but under ten times. This CDR3 reads CASSEAETSGRKTQYF. The CDR3 coding sequence is TGTGCCAGCAGTGAAGCCGAGACTAGCGGGAGAAAGACCCAGTACTTC. The genes are TRBV6-1 and TRBJ2-5; 12 bases agree with TRBD2. The CDR3 spans 16 residues. Germline V gives CDR1 MNHNS, CDR2 SASEGT. V dropped 0 bases and J dropped 6; count of bases not matched to a gene: 5.

This clonotype was seen more than once but under ten times. This rearrangement joins TRBV21-1 to TRBJ2-3. TRBV21-1 is a pseudogene locus. The CDR3 is 14 residues long. For the CDR3, the DNA is TGTGCCAGCAGCAAAGTCTATAGCACAGATACGCAGTATTTT. It encodes CASSKVYSTDTQYF.

The chain combines TRBV6-2 or TRBV6-3 with TRBJ2-5; TRBD2 might be the D (5 bases). V lost 5 bases and J 7 bases, leaving 14 bases between the germline ends. Germline V gene data show CDR1 as MNHEY and CDR2 as SVGEGT. The CDR3 has 13 amino acids. This CDR3 is CASSPTNSATQYF. The CDR3, as DNA: TGTGCCAGCAGTCCGACTAATTCGGCGACCCAGTACTTC.

As for this clonotype: A junction boundary mismatches the germline segment, possibly from a read error. The CDR3 DNA is TGTGCCGGCAGATCGACGGGTGGGGAGCTGTTTTTT. This gives the protein CAGRSTGGELFF. The chain combines TRBV7-9 with TRBJ2-2; D unresolved. Germline assignment: CDR1 SEHNR and CDR2 FQNEAQ (reference sequence). This CDR3 has 12 amino acids.

This CDR3 reads CASSDPGLAETKNPNEQYF. CDR3 DNA: TGTGCCAGCAGCGACCCGGGACTAGCGGAAACCAAAAACCCCAATGAGCAGTACTTC. The V and J genes are TRBV9 and TRBJ2-5; TRBD2 matches at 11 bases. Germline V lookup: CDR1 SGDLS, CDR2 YYNGEE. The trim removed 3 bases at V and 11 bases at J, leaving 24 bases unmatched. The length of the CDR3 is 19 residues.

Remarks on this clonotype: A read error is possible here, since a much larger clone lies one base away. This CDR3 fails to terminate in the conserved phenylalanine or tryptophan, so it likely reflects a read error. This sequence joins TRBV7-2 and TRBJ2-7; 9 bases line up with TRBD2. The CDR3 runs 16 residues. The V gene end was trimmed by 3 bases and the J gene end by 4 bases; junction bases not matched to a gene: 10. Looked up from germline, CDR1 is SGHTA and CDR2 is FQGNSA. CDR3 sequence (DNA): TGTGCCAGCAGCTTTTTTTTGACTAGCGGAGGATACGAGCAGTACTGC. It yields the protein CASSFFLTSGGYEQYC.

Many counts were recorded for this clonotype. V is TRBV29-1 and J is TRBJ2-7, with no clear D. Germline CDR1 reads SQVTM; CDR2 reads ANQGSEA. The CDR3 is 15 amino acids. Trimming removed 4 bases from V and 2 bases from J, with 18 bases in between. The CDR3: CSVGRSRTVTYEQYF. CDR3 in DNA: TGCAGCGTTGGGCGATCTAGGACGGTTACCTACGAGCAGTACTTC.

The rearrangement joins TRBV13 to TRBJ2-3; D is perhaps TRBD1 or TRBD2 (6 bases each). The V end was cut by 8 bases, the J end by 3 bases, with 15 bases between. The CDR3 length is 14 residues. Germline lookup yields CDR1 PRHDT and CDR2 FYEKMQ (reference sequence). The CDR3 here is CASATLGGTDTQYF. Written as DNA, the CDR3 is TGTGCCAGCGCTACATTAGGGGGGACAGATACGCAGTATTTT.

In this sample, this clonotype turned up a few times. This rearrangement joins TRBV27 to TRBJ2-5; D tentatively fits TRBD1 or TRBD2 (5 bases each). V shed 7 bases and J shed 5 bases, with 14 bases lying between them. Germline values: CDR1 MNHEY, CDR2 SMNVEV (reference sequence). CDR3 length: 13 amino acids. CDR3 amino acids: CASTKREGETQYF. As DNA, the CDR3 is TGTGCCAGCACGAAGCGCGAGGGGGAGACCCAGTACTTC.

In regard to this clonotype: A read error may account for a junction end that differs from germline. The CDR3 loop is CASSPLQPTNEKRFF. The DNA of the CDR3 is TGCGCCAGCAGCCCCCTACAGCCAACTAATGAAAAACGGTTTTTT. The chain combines TRBV4-1 with TRBJ1-4; D gene uncertain. The CDR3 totals 15 residues. Germline-derived CDR1 and CDR2 are MGHRA and YSYEKL.

The J gene is TRBJ2-3, the V gene TRBV3-1; D possibly corresponds to TRBD2 (5 bases). The CDR3 sequence is 14 residues long. With 7 bases removed from V and 1 base from J, the gap between germline ends came to 12 bases. Germline V lookup: CDR1 LGHDT, CDR2 YNNKEL (reference sequence). DNA for the CDR3: TGTGCCAGCAAAATCGAGGGCGGCACAGATACGCAGTATTTT. As protein: CASKIEGGTDTQYF.

The chain couples TRBV19 to TRBJ2-5; 8 positions match TRBD2. The CDR3 spans 14 residues. V dropped 3 bases and J dropped 2; count of bases not matched to a gene: 2. Germline CDR1 reads LNHDA; CDR2 reads SQIVND (reference sequence). CDR3 residues: CASSIIAGQETQYF. DNA for the CDR3: TGTGCCAGTAGTATTATAGCGGGACAAGAGACCCAGTACTTC.

The gene calls are TRBV7-7 and TRBJ2-1; 7 bases fit TRBD2. The trim removed 7 bases at V and 15 bases at J, leaving 18 bases unmatched. The CDR3 has 14 amino acids. Germline V gene sequence: CDR1 SSHAT, CDR2 FNYEAQ (reference sequence). The DNA for the CDR3 is TGTGCCAGCACCAGGGCCGGGACTACCGGAGTTCTGTTCTTC. This translates into CASTRAGTTGVLFF. The whole variable domain, filled in from reference TRBV7-7 and TRBJ2-1, reads GAGVSQSPRYKVTKRGQDVTLRCDPISSHATLYWYQQALGQGPEFLTYFNYEAQPDKSGLPSDRFSAERPEGSISTLTIQRTEQRDSAMYRCASTRAGTTGVLFFGPGTRLTVL.

This clonotype was seen a handful of times. The chain couples TRBV20-1 to TRBJ1-2; D gene unclear. V was pared by 8 bases and J by 8 bases, with 9 bases between. The CDR3 sequence is 9 residues long. Germline CDR1 reads DFQATT; CDR2 reads SNEGSKA (reference sequence). In nucleotides, the CDR3 is TGCAGTATTTATGAGGGCTACACCTTC. This gives the protein CSIYEGYTF.

Written as DNA, the CDR3 is TGTGCCAGCAGTGCCGAGCGGGGTAGGAAGACCCAGTACTTC. Translated: CASSAERGRKTQYF. The chain carries TRBV6-2 or TRBV6-3 and TRBJ2-5, with 7 bases that match TRBD2. Germline values: CDR1 MNHEY, CDR2 SVGEGT. After removal of 5 bases from V and 6 bases from J, the junction contained 9 bases not matched to a gene. CDR3 length: 14 residues.

This clonotype was detected only a few times. J is TRBJ2-3 and V is TRBV6-1, with D perhaps given as TRBD1 or TRBD2 (6 bases each). The CDR3 consists of 17 residues. Germline CDR1 is MNHNS and CDR2 is SASEGT. V dropped 1 base and J dropped 4 bases, with 18 bases sitting between them. This chain's CDR3 is CASSEGGGLGGPDTQYF. The CDR3 DNA is TGTGCCAGCAGTGAAGGTGGAGGACTGGGGGGCCCAGATACGCAGTATTTT.

This clonotype was counted at least ten times. The V gene is TRBV20-1, the J gene TRBJ2-7, with TRBD2 identical over 8 bases. CDR1 is DFQATT and CDR2 is SNEGSKA in the germline V gene (reference sequence). V lost 0 bases to trimming and J lost 4 bases; unmatched junction nucleotides: 8. The CDR3 sequence is 15 residues long. The CDR3 is CSARDREGSLYEQYF. Written as DNA, the CDR3 is TGCAGTGCTAGAGATCGGGAGGGGTCCCTTTACGAGCAGTACTTC.

The CDR3 DNA reads as TGTGCCATCAGTGCAACAAGGGACAGGGGTACAGATACGCAGTATTTT. Its translation is CAISATRDRGTDTQYF. The chain links TRBV10-3 to TRBJ2-3; 10 bases fit TRBD1. Germline CDR1 reads ENHRY; CDR2 reads SYGVKD. V was clipped by 4 bases and J by 3 bases; unmatched bases: 7. The length of the CDR3 is 16 residues.

The CDR3 DNA is TGCGCCAGCAGCCCATTTCATGGGGTGGTTTGGCCGTCAAGTCAGCCCCAGCATTTT. Its protein is CASSPFHGVVWPSSQPQHF. The chain recombines TRBV4-1 with TRBJ1-5; D is unclear. The CDR3 runs to 19 residues. V gave up 4 bases and J gave up 6 bases, with 28 bases separating them. Germline V gene lookup returns CDR1 MGHRA and CDR2 YSYEKL.

This clonotype was detected ten times or more. The J gene is TRBJ2-7, the V gene TRBV4-1, with 9 positions matching TRBD2. Germline CDR1 is MGHRA and CDR2 is YSYEKL. The CDR3 runs 15 residues. Losses at the gene ends were 2 bases for V and 6 bases for J; bases not matched to a gene: 8. The CDR3 spells CASSQPIAGVVEQYF. The CDR3 DNA is TGCGCCAGCAGCCAACCGATAGCGGGAGTCGTCGAGCAGTACTTC.

The chain couples TRBV11-2 to TRBJ2-1; TRBD2 agrees at 10 bases. The CDR3 is made up of 16 amino acids. Germline V CDR1 and CDR2: SGHAT, FQNNGV. With V trimmed by 1 base and J by 9 bases, 9 bases remained unmatched. This CDR3 is CASSLAGAGGLREQFF. CDR3 DNA: TGTGCCAGCAGCTTAGCGGGAGCGGGGGGGCTTCGTGAGCAGTTCTTC.

The gene calls are TRBV11-3 and TRBJ2-7; TRBD2 matches 8 bases. Germline V gene lookup returns CDR1 SGHNT and CDR2 YENEEA. Unmatched junction bases numbered 5, after V lost 5 bases and J lost 2 bases. This CDR3 has 14 amino acids. CDR3 nucleotides: TGTGCCAGCAGCCCAGCGGGGGCCACCTACGAGCAGTACTTC. Protein: CASSPAGATYEQYF.

Worth noting for this clonotype: This may be a read error, as it is one base from a much larger clone. The gene calls are TRBV5-1 and TRBJ2-3; no reliable D call. Germline assignment: CDR1 SGHRS and CDR2 YFSETQ. The CDR3 length is 13 residues. CDR3 sequence reads: CASSFFSTDTRYF. The CDR3 DNA is TGCGCCAGCAGTTTCTTTAGCACAGATACGCGGTATTTT.

The chain joins TRBV4-1 to TRBJ2-3, with TRBD2 matching 9 bases. Per germline, CDR1 MGHRA and CDR2 YSYEKL. This CDR3 region has 14 residues. V lost 3 bases and J lost 4; bases outside the gene matches: 2. The CDR3 bases are TGCGCCAGCAGCCAGTGGACTAGCGCAGATACGCAGTATTTT. It encodes CASSQWTSADTQYF.